Presented here are 16 T cell receptor beta chains from one specimen sequenced in a study of blood T cell repertoires in COVID-19. Using immunoSEQ multiplex PCR, the repertoire was profiled, and TCRdb retains in-frame clones only, with some absent. The table lists 200,000 to 300,000 clones, roughly four fifths of them singletons. Sequencing input: peripheral blood. The receptors come from a woman older than 75 with COVID-19, enrolled during active disease.

The V call is TRBV19, the J call TRBJ1-4; TRBD1 matches at 10 bases. The V gene end was trimmed by 5 bases and the J gene end by 4 bases; junction bases not matched to a gene: 4. Germline CDR1 and CDR2: LNHDA and SQIVND (reference sequence). This CDR3 has 15 amino acids. This CDR3 reads CASSLGQGDNEKLFF. The CDR3 DNA sequence: TGTGCCAGTAGTCTTGGACAGGGGGATAATGAAAAACTGTTTTTT.

The V and J genes are TRBV4-1 and TRBJ2-5; 12 bases fit TRBD2. The CDR3 runs 15 residues. Germline-derived CDR1 and CDR2 are MGHRA and YSYEKL. Unmatched junction bases numbered 0, after V lost 2 bases and J lost 2 bases. CDR3 residues: CASSQLAGGQETQYF. The CDR3 coding sequence is TGCGCCAGCAGCCAACTAGCGGGGGGGCAAGAGACCCAGTACTTC.

The chain recombines TRBV9 with TRBJ2-5; D may be TRBD1 (6 bases). V was clipped by 4 bases and J by 1 base, with 14 bases between them. Germline CDR1 and CDR2: SGDLS and YYNGEE. This CDR3 is 15 amino acids long. In DNA, the CDR3 is TGTGCCAGCAGCCCCGGGAACAGGGTCCAAGAGACCCAGTACTTC. Translation gives CASSPGNRVQETQYF.

This rearrangement joins TRBV11-2 to TRBJ1-1; 10 bases map to TRBD1. CDR1 is SGHAT, CDR2 FQNNGV, per germline. The CDR3 totals 15 residues. V shed 6 bases and J 5 bases; nucleotides not matched to a gene: 9. As DNA, the CDR3 is TGTGCCAGCAGTCACTACGGGACAGGGGAAACTGAAGCTTTCTTT. Residues: CASSHYGTGETEAFF.

The J gene is TRBJ1-1, the V gene TRBV5-1; D is possibly TRBD1 (6 bases). The CDR3 covers 15 residues. Trimming stripped 3 bases from V and 2 bases from J, with 14 bases between. Looked up from germline, CDR1 is SGHRS and CDR2 is YFSETQ. The CDR3 loop is CASSSEGGGNTEAFF. The CDR3 DNA follows: TGCGCCAGCAGCTCCGAAGGGGGGGGTAACACTGAAGCTTTCTTT.

Comment on this clone: Within the sample, other DNA sequences also encode this same CDR3. The J gene is TRBJ1-1, the V gene TRBV7-9; D is possibly TRBD1 (5 bases). Per the germline V gene, CDR1 is SEHNR and CDR2 is FQNEAQ (reference sequence). The CDR3 is 13 residues long. Trimming left V 3 bases short and J 2 bases short, with 7 bases between. CDR3 region: CASSFGGNTEAFF. CDR3 coding DNA: TGTGCCAGCAGCTTCGGGGGAAACACTGAAGCTTTCTTT.

The V call is TRBV4-3, the J call TRBJ2-5, with D tentatively TRBD2 (6 bases). V lost 0 bases and J 7 bases, leaving 9 bases between the germline ends. The germline CDR1 and CDR2 sequences are LGHNA and YSLEER. The CDR3 covers 13 residues. The CDR3 DNA reads TGCGCCAGCAGCCAAGAACCGGAGGGGACCCAGTACTTC. Its protein product is CASSQEPEGTQYF.

The CDR3: CASSPDMGELFF. DNA for the CDR3: TGCGCCAGCAGCCCGGACATGGGGGAGCTGTTTTTT. V and J are TRBV5-1 and TRBJ2-2; possible D gene TRBD1, 5 bases. CDR3 length: 12 amino acids. Germline V gene data show CDR1 as SGHRS and CDR2 as YFSETQ. V lost 4 bases, J lost 8 bases, and 9 bases lay in between.

The sample holds one count of this clone. The genes are TRBV7-2 and TRBJ2-7, with 7 bases lining up with TRBD2. CDR3 size: 13 residues. Germline V CDR1 and CDR2: SGHTA, FQGNSA. V trimming: 1 base; J trimming: 4 bases; junction bases outside the gene matches: 1. CDR3: CASSLVGGYEQYF. The CDR3 coding sequence is TGTGCCAGCAGCTTAGTCGGGGGGTACGAGCAGTACTTC.

The chain has TRBV20-1 and TRBJ2-3, with 8 bases that match TRBD2. J gave up 2 bases and V 3 bases, and 4 bases lay outside the gene matches. The CDR3 loop spans 14 amino acids. Looked up from germline, CDR1 is DFQATT and CDR2 is SNEGSKA (reference sequence). In nucleotides, the CDR3 is TGCAGTGCTAGTGTCGGGGGGGACACAGATACGCAGTATTTT. Residues: CSASVGGDTDTQYF.

This rearrangement joins TRBV7-2 to TRBJ2-5; D remains unclear. The V end lost 5 bases, the J end lost 3 bases, and 7 bases lay between the germline ends. CDR1 is SGHTA and CDR2 is FQGNSA in the germline V gene. The CDR3 spans 12 residues. CDR3 sequence: CASSRPKETQYF. CDR3 coding DNA: TGTGCCAGCAGCCGCCCTAAAGAGACCCAGTACTTC.

J is TRBJ1-2 and V is TRBV30, with 9 bases aligning to TRBD1. Per germline, CDR1 GTSNPN and CDR2 SVGIG (reference sequence). CDR3 length: 14 amino acids. V shed 2 bases, J shed 6 bases, and the junction held 7 bases outside the gene matches. As DNA, the CDR3 is TGTGCCTGGAGTTTACAGGGGGCGTCCCATGGCTACACCTTC. Its protein is CAWSLQGASHGYTF.

This clone has a handful of counts. The rearrangement uses TRBV19 and TRBJ1-5; D might be TRBD1 (6 bases). The V and J ends lost 5 bases and 0 bases respectively, with 14 bases between them. Germline values: CDR1 LNHDA, CDR2 SQIVND (reference sequence). CDR3 length equals 16 residues. The CDR3 loop reads CASSDTGIYSNQPQHF. The CDR3 DNA is TGTGCCAGTAGTGACACAGGGATTTATAGCAATCAGCCCCAGCATTTT.

The chain links TRBV5-1 to TRBJ2-1; perhaps TRBD1 as D (6 bases). Germline lookup yields CDR1 SGHRS and CDR2 YFSETQ. V lost 4 bases, J lost 6 bases, and 17 bases lay in between. This CDR3 contains 15 residues. The CDR3 protein is CASSPGGQTTNEQFF. CDR3 in DNA: TGCGCCAGCAGCCCTGGGGGCCAAACTACCAATGAGCAGTTCTTC.

V gene TRBV5-6 combines with J gene TRBJ2-2, with TRBD1 as a possible D gene (8 bases). The V gene's germline CDR1 is SGHDT and CDR2 YYEEEE. This CDR3 has 16 amino acids. Trimming removed 3 bases from V and 1 base from J, with 13 bases in between. The DNA for the CDR3 is TGTGCCAGCAGCTCACAGGGGGGGATGAACACCGGGGAGCTGTTTTTT. This sequence encodes CASSSQGGMNTGELFF.

The chain is built from TRBV6-5 and TRBJ2-7, with 9 bases fitting TRBD1. CDR1 is MNHEY and CDR2 is SVGAGI in the germline V gene. J was trimmed by 3 bases and V by 10 bases; bases with no gene match: 13. The CDR3 totals 15 residues. The CDR3 protein is CATAPPGTGLYEQYF. In DNA form, the CDR3 reads TGTGCCACCGCCCCACCCGGGACAGGGCTCTACGAGCAGTACTTC.